Listed below are T cell receptor beta chains from one sample, sequenced in a study of T-cell reconstitution after alpha-beta-depleted transplantation in children. TCRdb recomputed calls from the PCR reads with MiXCR, one row per CDR3 protein. Of fewer than 700,000 distinct CDR3 sequences listed, roughly 13% are singletons. The sample in question was PBMCs, mostly from graft donor cells, obtained 360 days after TCRalphabeta/CD19-depleted stem cell transplant. Receptor source: a male patient between 5 and 17 years old who had a stem cell transplant for acute myeloid leukemia, so the T cells may come from the graft donor. Both conserved end residues are part of each CDR3. The D gene is left open where the match is weak. Expanded clones get a size class; other rows say once, few or many, or leave the size out.

j_gene | d_gene | v_gene | abundance | CDR3nt | CDR3aa
TRBJ2-7 | . | TRBV24-1 | few | TGTGCCACCAGTGCTTCTTCCTACGAGCAGTACTTC | CATSASSYEQYF
TRBJ1-1 | . | TRBV7-8 | . | TGTGCCAGCAGCTTAAATGCGGAGCTGATCATGAACACTGAAGCTTTCTTT | CASSLNAELIMNTEAFF
TRBJ1-1 | . | TRBV28 | few | TGTGCCAGCAGCCTCGACACTGGAGACCCCACTGAAGCTTTCTTT | CASSLDTGDPTEAFF
TRBJ2-1 | TRBD2 | TRBV5-1 | few | TGCGCCAGCAGTTTCCACTCCGGGACTAGCGGGAGCTCCTACAATGAGCAGTTCTTC | CASSFHSGTSGSSYNEQFF
TRBJ2-7 | TRBD1 | TRBV6-5 | many | TGTGCCAGCAGTTACGCGGGGACAGGGGGCTACGAGCAGTACTTC | CASSYAGTGGYEQYF
TRBJ2-2 | . | TRBV29-1 | few | TGCAGCGTTGAAAAGGGCCGGGGGCTCACCGGGGAGCTGTTTTTT | CSVEKGRGLTGELFF
TRBJ2-5 | . | TRBV21-1 | many | TGTGCCAGCAGAACCCGACAGGGCCGCATTTTCCAAGAGACCCAGTACTTC | CASRTRQGRIFQETQYF
TRBJ2-1 | . | TRBV12-5 | . | TGTGCTAGTGGTTTTTCTCGAGGTGGGTGGAATGAGCAGTTCTTC | CASGFSRGGWNEQFF
TRBJ2-1 | TRBD2 | TRBV7-3 | few | TGTGCCAGCAGCCTAGTAGCGGGAGGGCCACGCAATGAGCAGTTCTTC | CASSLVAGGPRNEQFF
TRBJ2-5 | TRBD2 | TRBV27 | . | TGTGCCAGCAGTTTATCCCCAGCGGGAAGTGAGGAGACCCAGTACTTC | CASSLSPAGSEETQYF
TRBJ2-7 | . | TRBV5-1 | many | TGCGCCAGCAGCCTCCAAGGGCTAGCTTTCTCCTACGAGCAGTACTTC | CASSLQGLAFSYEQYF
TRBJ1-1 | . | TRBV4-3 | . | TGCGCCAGCAGCCAAGATCACCTCGGGCTGCTCGTAATGACTGGAGCTTTCTTT | CASSQDHLGLLVMTGAFF
TRBJ2-7 | TRBD1 | TRBV5-5 | . | TGTGCCAGCAGCTTGAGAGGGGACGGGACAGGGTCCTTC | CASSLRGDGTGSF
TRBJ2-1 | . | TRBV4-2 | few | TGTGCCAGCAGCCAAGATCCCAGCGTCTTCTCCTACAATGAGCAGTTCTTC | CASSQDPSVFSYNEQFF
TRBJ2-1 | TRBD2 | TRBV29-1 | few | TGCAGCGTTGCCGGACTAGCGGGAGGTGGGGCCGTTGGCAATGAGCAGTTCTTC | CSVAGLAGGGAVGNEQFF
TRBJ2-1 | . | TRBV7-2 | many | TGTGCCAGCAGCTTAACTGGGGCCTACAATGAGCAGTTCTTC | CASSLTGAYNEQFF
TRBJ2-1 | . | TRBV29-1 | . | TGCAGCGTTCCTGGGTATGAGCAGTTCTTC | CSVPGYEQFF
TRBJ2-1 | . | TRBV4-3 | few | TGCGCCAGCAGCCACGGGACCCTAAAATACAATGAGCAGTTCTTC | CASSHGTLKYNEQFF
TRBJ2-3 | . | TRBV18 | many | TGTGCCAGCTCACCGGGGGCGCCAGGTGATACGCAGTATTTT | CASSPGAPGDTQYF
TRBJ2-1 | . | TRBV6-5 | . | TGTGCCGCATCGTTCGGCGAAGAGCAGTTCTTC | CAASFGEEQFF
TRBJ2-7 | TRBD1 | TRBV12-3/TRBV12-4 | few | TGTGCCAGCAGTCTTACAGGGGGCGCGAGCTACGAGCAGTACTTC | CASSLTGGASYEQYF
TRBJ1-2 | TRBD1 | TRBV20-1 | few | TGCAGTGCTGGACAGGGACAATATGGCTACACCTTC | CSAGQGQYGYTF
TRBJ2-7 | . | TRBV24-1 | few | TGTGCCACCAGTGCACAGGCGGGCGAGCAGTACTTC | CATSAQAGEQYF
TRBJ2-1 | TRBD2 | TRBV19 | once | TGTGCCAGTACCGCGAGAAGCGGGAGGGCCGCTGAGCAGTTCTTC | CASTARSGRAAEQFF
TRBJ2-7 | . | TRBV4-3 | few | TGCGCCAGCAGCCAAGATGCTGCGGTAAGCTCCTACGAGCAGTACTTC | CASSQDAAVSSYEQYF
TRBJ2-3 | TRBD1 | TRBV18 | . | TGTGCCAGCTCACCTTCGACAGGGACCGATTACACAGATACGCAGTATTTT | CASSPSTGTDYTDTQYF
TRBJ2-1 | . | TRBV5-1 | few | TGCGCCAGCAGCTTGGAGGCAGCAGCCAATGAGCAGTTCTTC | CASSLEAAANEQFF